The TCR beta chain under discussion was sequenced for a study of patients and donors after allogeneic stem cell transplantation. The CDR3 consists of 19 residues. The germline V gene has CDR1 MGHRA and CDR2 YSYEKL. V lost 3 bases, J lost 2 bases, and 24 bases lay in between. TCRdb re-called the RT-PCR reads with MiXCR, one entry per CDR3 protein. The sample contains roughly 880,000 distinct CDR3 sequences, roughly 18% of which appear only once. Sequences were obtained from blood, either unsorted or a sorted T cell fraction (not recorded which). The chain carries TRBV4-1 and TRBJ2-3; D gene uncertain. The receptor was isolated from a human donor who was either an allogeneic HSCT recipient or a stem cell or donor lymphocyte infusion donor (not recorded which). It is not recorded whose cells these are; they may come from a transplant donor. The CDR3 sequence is CASSQPNPRTPSVTDTQYF. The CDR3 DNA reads TGCGCCAGCAGCCAGCCCAACCCCCGGACCCCCAGCGTCACAGATACGCAGTATTTT.